This TCR beta chain was profiled in a study of T cell repertoires in cytomegalovirus infection (dated by TCRdb to between 2019 and 2020). For the wider study: The peptide stimulations were aimed at well-studied HLA-B-restricted epitopes as well as recently identified HLA-C-restricted CMV epitopes, whose presentation resists viral immunomodulation. Because public TCR beta signatures pointed to carriage of CMV infection together with the matching HLA type, the HLA type of each donor mattered for the analysis.

Broad study findings and their caveats: The ex vivo response was dominated by HLA-C-restricted CMV-specific TCR beta clonotypes, which also provided the single most frequent clonotype in two of eight donors. In both this cohort and an independent cohort of 350 or so donors, the cumulative frequency of public TCR beta family members distinguished carriers of CMV infection plus the relevant HLA type.

The treatment or condition label corresponds to: in vitro stimulation with specific CMV peptide epitopes to enrich CMV-specific T cells. As concerns this clonotype: The antigen this receptor binds is unknown. No much larger clone is present one base from it, and per-base qualities are unavailable.

Spanning cysteine to phenylalanine, the CDR3 consists of 15 amino acids. Only the CDR3 portion is preserved as DNA: 45 bases, with reading frame beginning at the first base. Reading the germline V gene gives CDR1 SGHTA and CDR2 FQGNSA. The junction carries 13 bases between V and J, which are trimmed by 1 base and 3 bases respectively. Sequencing took place on an Illumina HiSeq 1500. TCRdb handled the public reads itself, with Q25 trimming in fastp and clone calling in MiXCR, and kept productive beta chains. Here each entry gathers all rows of one CDR3 protein and keeps the most common genes and DNA. In this sample the table shows about half a million distinct CDR3 sequences, 30% to 35% of which occur a single time. The ten largest clones represent roughly 16% of the sample.

This sequence uses TRBV7-2 and TRBJ2-7; 6 matching bases give a weak D call of TRBD1. This sample comprised cultured PBMCs, obtained from culture after CMV antigen stimulation. The sequence came from a human donor in good health (CMV status not recorded). Some clones in this sample may be carry-over from other donors' samples. The nucleotides are TGTGCCAGCAGCTTAGTTGGGGGCGGATACTACGAGCAGTACTTC. It translates to CASSLVGGGYYEQYF.